This T cell receptor (beta chain) was captured by sequencing in a study of siplizumab effects on memory and regulatory T cells. Overall study results and limits: The suppressive capacity of proliferating Tregs from siplizumab cultures remained unconfirmed. Greater diversity than memory cells seemed evident in naive T cells, which also appeared to be major alloresponse contributors.

A remark on this clone: Its specificity is unknown.

From germline, CDR1 is SGHTS and CDR2 YDEGEE. Between the trimmed V and J ends, which lost 3 bases and 4 bases, there was a span of 14 bases. This CDR3 is built from 14 residues. Only in-frame clones appear in the TCRdb table, and some are missing; sequencing was by immunoSEQ multiplex PCR. The data hold about 120,000 clones, with approximately 94% observed a single time. This chain joins TRBV5-8 and TRBJ2-7; D is undetermined. Sequenced sample: non-Treg CD4+ T cells sorted from blood. This receptor was taken from a human donor in good health. The CDR3 DNA reads TGTGCCAGCAGCTCCGCTTTTAGGATATACGAGCAGTACTTC. This codes for CASSSAFRIYEQYF. Drawing the rest from reference TRBV5-8 and TRBJ2-7, the complete variable domain is EAGVTQSPTHLIKTRGQQATLRCSPISGHTSVYWYQQALGLGLQFLLWYDEGEERNRGNFPPRFSGRQFPNYSSELNVNALELEDSALYLCASSSAFRIYEQYFGPGTRLTVT.